This T cell receptor beta chain was observed in a study of early T cells in non-severe SARS-CoV-2 infection. TCRdb re-derived calls from the 5' RACE reads in MiXCR, one entry per CDR3 protein. The sample lists about 46,000 distinct CDR3 sequences, approximately 5.1% occurring once. Germline assignment: CDR1 DFQATT and CDR2 SNEGSKA (reference sequence). The CDR3 totals 14 residues. The ends lost 2 bases at V and 2 bases at J; junction bases unmatched: 4. There are many counts of this clonotype. This rearrangement joins TRBV20-1 to TRBJ2-5; 8 bases line up with TRBD2. The sequence came from an adult who was a healthcare worker with PCR-confirmed SARS-CoV-2 infection or an uninfected control (not recorded which). Material: whole blood, obtained at baseline. The CDR3 loop reads CSARSGTSQETQYF. The CDR3 bases are TGCAGTGCTAGATCCGGGACTAGTCAAGAGACCCAGTACTTC.